A selection of T cell receptor beta chains follows, all from one sample in a study of cytotoxic CD8 clonotypes in ibrutinib-treated CLL. The table came from immunoSEQ multiplex PCR; TCRdb's copy has only in-frame clones and leaves some out. The data hold 150,000 or so clones, with 75% to 90% observed a single time. Sample: PBMCs, taken after 24 months of ibrutinib treatment. The receptors stem from a human donor with chronic lymphocytic leukemia. The CDR3 runs from the conserved cysteine through the conserved F or W. A D gene is named only where the DNA matches it firmly. Clone size, where shown, is once, few, many, or a class for clones that have expanded.

abundance	v_gene	j_gene	d_gene	CDR3aa	CDR3nt
NA	TRBV29-1	TRBJ2-7	TRBD1	CSVGQGAYEQYF	TGCAGCGTTGGACAGGGAGCCTACGAGCAGTACTTC
NA	TRBV4-3	TRBJ2-1	TRBD2	CASSQEGAGMGDEQFF	TGCGCCAGCAGCCAAGAAGGAGCGGGAATGGGTGATGAGCAGTTCTTC
NA	TRBV6-1	TRBJ1-2	NA	CASSDGQRNYGYTF	TGTGCCAGCAGTGACGGACAGAGGAACTATGGCTACACCTTC
few	TRBV4-1	TRBJ1-1	TRBD1	CASSQSGGLMNTEAFF	TGCGCCAGCAGCCAATCAGGGGGACTAATGAACACTGAAGCTTTCTTT
NA	TRBV5-4	TRBJ2-1	TRBD2	CASSPRGTSGSEQFF	TGTGCCAGCAGCCCGAGGGGGACTAGCGGGAGTGAGCAGTTCTTC
NA	TRBV29-1	TRBJ2-2	NA	CSAPRGPGGTGELFF	TGCAGCGCCCCAAGGGGCCCAGGAGGCACCGGGGAGCTGTTTTTT
NA	TRBV7-2	TRBJ1-2	TRBD1	CASSKQTGANYGYTF	TGTGCCAGCAGCAAACAGACAGGGGCTAACTATGGCTACACCTTC
NA	TRBV28	TRBJ1-6	TRBD1	CASTPGQVNSPLHF	TGTGCCAGCACCCCCGGACAGGTTAATTCACCCCTCCACTTT
NA	TRBV9	TRBJ2-1	TRBD2	CASSVRPGLAGTFNEQFF	TGTGCCAGCAGCGTGCGACCGGGACTAGCGGGAACTTTCAATGAGCAGTTCTTC
NA	TRBV9	TRBJ2-1	TRBD2	CASSPRISGRDNEQFF	TGTGCCAGCAGCCCCCGGATTAGCGGGAGGGACAATGAGCAGTTCTTC
NA	TRBV28	TRBJ1-5	NA	CASSFNAGANQPQHF	TGTGCCAGCAGTTTTAATGCAGGAGCAAATCAGCCCCAGCATTTT
NA	TRBV7-9	TRBJ1-6	TRBD1	CASSLADRNNSPLHF	TGTGCCAGCAGCTTAGCGGACAGGAATAATTCACCCCTCCACTTT
NA	TRBV7-3	TRBJ2-4	NA	CASSLTQQPNIQYF	TGTGCCAGCAGCTTAACGCAGCAGCCGAACATTCAGTACTTC
NA	TRBV9	TRBJ2-7	TRBD2	CASSPSGRAYEQYF	TGTGCCAGCAGCCCCAGCGGGAGGGCCTACGAGCAGTACTTC
once	TRBV7-3	TRBJ2-2	TRBD2	CASSSEGGRAAGELFF	TGTGCCAGCAGCTCCGAAGGCGGGAGGGCGGCCGGGGAGCTGTTTTTT
many	TRBV4-3	TRBJ2-1	NA	CASSQDLGEQFF	TGCGCCAGCAGCCAAGATCTTGGTGAGCAGTTCTTC